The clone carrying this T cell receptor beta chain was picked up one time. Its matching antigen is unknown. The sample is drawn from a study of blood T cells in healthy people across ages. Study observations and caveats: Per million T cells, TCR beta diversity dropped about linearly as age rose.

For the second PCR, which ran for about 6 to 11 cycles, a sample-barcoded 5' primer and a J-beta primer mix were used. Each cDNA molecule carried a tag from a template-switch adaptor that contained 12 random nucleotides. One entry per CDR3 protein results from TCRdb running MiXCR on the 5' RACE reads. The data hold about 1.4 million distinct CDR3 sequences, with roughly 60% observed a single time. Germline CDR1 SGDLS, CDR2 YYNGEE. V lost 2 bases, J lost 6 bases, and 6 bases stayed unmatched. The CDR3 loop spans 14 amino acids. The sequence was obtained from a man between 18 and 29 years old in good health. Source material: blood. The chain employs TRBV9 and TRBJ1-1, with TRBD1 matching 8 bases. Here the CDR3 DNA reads TGTGCCAGCAGCGTGCGACAGGGGATTCCTGAAGCTTTCTTT. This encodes CASSVRQGIPEAFF.